Here is one T cell receptor (beta chain) with its context. This clonotype was detected only a few times. Its binding antigen is unknown. No clone much larger than this one lies a single base away; base qualities are absent. Systemically healthy Caucasian individuals from Russia, approximately 39 in total and aged roughly 6 to 100 years, were included as donors. Each donor gave 8 to 10 milliliters of peripheral blood, drawn into EDTA-treated Vacutainer tubes. PBMCs were isolated by Ficoll-Paque density-gradient centrifugation, with at least 7 million obtained per sample. Total RNA was extracted from PBMCs with Trizol reagent, with at least 6 micrograms obtained per sample. For every donor, flow cytometry on a PBMC aliquot measured the percentage of naive CD45RAhigh/CD27high T cells. These data are taken from a study of blood T cells in healthy people across ages (dated by TCRdb to about 2015). Turning to the overall study: Template switching captured roughly one uniquely barcoded TCR beta cDNA molecule per two T cells in model experiments. Four age groups were formed from the donors: young (average 16 years), middle-aged (just under 40), aged (about 62) and long-lived (about 80). Two additional independent replicas of 1 million unique cDNA reads from the same blood draw were analyzed for two donors (one aged 18 to 29 and one aged 80 or older). The study measured age-related changes in TCR beta repertoire diversity using deep sequencing normalized with unique cDNA molecular identifiers. To avoid experimental bias, donors of different ages were spread randomly across the sequencing lanes. Results and caveats for the whole study, not just this receptor: Donor CMV infection status was unknown, potentially confounding age-related changes in expanded clonotypes. As age increased, observed TCR beta diversity per million T cells dropped in a roughly linear way, and a significant reduction was already evident by age approximately 40. Bulk unsorted PBMC profiling prevented conclusive comparison of naive and antigen-experienced compartments. Compared with the aged group, more naive CD4+ T cells, fewer expanded clones and increased TCR diversity were shown by the long-lived group, suggesting age selection. There was a strong correlation between observed TCR beta diversity and the percentage of naive T cells measured by flow cytometry. Estimates of total diversity based on one million sequenced T cells were regarded as lower bounds and as underestimates.

The library was made by 5' RACE. Sequencing was carried out with an Illumina HiSeq 2500. The second PCR ran for roughly 6 to 11 cycles and used a J-beta primer mix along with a sample-barcoded 5' primer. Each TCR beta cDNA molecule received a unique molecular identifier from a template-switch 5' adaptor carrying 12 random nucleotides. At least 2.5 million CDR3-containing paired-end reads were obtained from each sample. All of the RNA was converted into first-strand cDNA using the Mint cDNA synthesis kit, with a TRBC-specific oligonucleotide serving as the primer. Following uracil-DNA glycosylase treatment, all cDNA underwent a first 18-cycle PCR with the universal primers M1SS and BC2_uni_R. Per the source publication's procedure: Each sample was normalized by randomly selecting 1 million high-quality reads, each carrying a distinct molecular identifier. Instead of being binned into consensus sequences, reads with shared molecular identifiers were discarded. MiTCR, set to a Q25 quality threshold and the strictest error-elimination algorithm, was used for CDR3 identification, clonotype clustering and error correction. A nonparametric unseen species model with Euler transformation was used to estimate lower-bound total TCR beta diversity. TCRdb reran the public reads through fastp at Q25 and MiXCR, keeping productive beta chains. Each entry merges the rows of one CDR3 protein and shows their most common DNA and genes. TCRdb, not the authors, supplied the V and J calls. The sample has about 670,000 distinct CDR3 sequences on record, 40% to 65% of them singletons. About 14% of the sample is in the top ten clones.

The germline V gene supplies CDR1 SNHLY and CDR2 FYNNEI. Taken from cysteine to phenylalanine, the CDR3 has 13 residues. Of the read, only the CDR3 DNA is kept; its 39 bases are in frame from base 1. The germline ends are 14 bases apart after V is trimmed by 8 bases and J by 6 bases. Material: blood. The chain is made from TRBV2 and TRBJ2-1; there is no confident call for the D gene. The sequence was collected from a woman of 80 years or more in good health. The CDR3 reads as follows: CASGVVPRNEQFF. DNA sequence: TGTGCCAGCGGAGTCGTACCCCGCAATGAGCAGTTCTTC.